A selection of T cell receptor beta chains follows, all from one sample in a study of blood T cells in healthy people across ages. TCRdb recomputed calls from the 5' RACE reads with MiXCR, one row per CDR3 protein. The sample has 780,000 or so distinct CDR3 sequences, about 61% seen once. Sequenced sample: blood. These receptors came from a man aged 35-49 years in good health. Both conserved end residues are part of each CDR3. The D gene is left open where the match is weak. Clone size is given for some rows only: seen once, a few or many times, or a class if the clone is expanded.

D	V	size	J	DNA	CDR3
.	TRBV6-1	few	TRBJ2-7	TGTGCCAGCAGGCCCGGATGGGGTGGTTTCTACGAGCAGTACTTC	CASRPGWGGFYEQYF
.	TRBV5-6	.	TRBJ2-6	TGTGCCAGCAGCAAAAAGGGTGCAGGGGCCAACGTCCTGACTTTC	CASSKKGAGANVLTF
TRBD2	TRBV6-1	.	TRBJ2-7	TGTGCCAGCAAGACTAGCGGGATCTCCTACGAGCAGTACTTC	CASKTSGISYEQYF
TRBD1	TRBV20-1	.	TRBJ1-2	TGCAGTGCCTCACAGGGGGTCAACTATGGCTACACCTTC	CSASQGVNYGYTF
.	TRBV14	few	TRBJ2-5	TGTGCCAGCAGCCGCTTCTCGGGCCTCGTCCAAGAGACCCAGTACTTC	CASSRFSGLVQETQYF
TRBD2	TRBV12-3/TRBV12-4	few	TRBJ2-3	TGTGCCAGCAGTTTAATGCGGGGGGCCCCGAGCAGTGATACGCAGTATTTT	CASSLMRGAPSSDTQYF
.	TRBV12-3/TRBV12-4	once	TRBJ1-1	TGTGCCAGCAGTTGGCTAACAGGGATGAACACTGAAGCTTTCTTT	CASSWLTGMNTEAFF
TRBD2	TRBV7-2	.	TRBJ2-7	TGTGCCAGCAGCTTAGTAGCGGGAGTTCGCGAGCAGTACTTC	CASSLVAGVREQYF
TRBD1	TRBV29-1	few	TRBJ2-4	TGCAGCGTAAATCCGGGACAGGGGAACATTCAGTACTTC	CSVNPGQGNIQYF
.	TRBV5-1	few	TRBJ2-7	TGCGCCAGCAGAGACCGGGACATCCTGAGGGAGCAGTACTTC	CASRDRDILREQYF
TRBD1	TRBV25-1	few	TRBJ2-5	TGTGCCAGCAGAAGACAGGGGGCCACGCAAGAGACCCAGTACTTC	CASRRQGATQETQYF
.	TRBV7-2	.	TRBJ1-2	TGTGCCAGCAGCTTAGCGTCCCAACGGCGGACCCTCTATGGCTACACCTTC	CASSLASQRRTLYGYTF
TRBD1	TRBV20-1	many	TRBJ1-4	TGCAGTGCTATCCCGGGACAGGGGGTGGGGCGACTGTTTTTT	CSAIPGQGVGRLFF
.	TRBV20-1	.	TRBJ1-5	TGCAGTGCTAGAGATTGGGCGGATCAGCCCCAGCATTTT	CSARDWADQPQHF
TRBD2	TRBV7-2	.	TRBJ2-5	TGTGCCAGCAGCTTCGGGGGGGCGATCGAAGAGACCCAGTACTTC	CASSFGGAIEETQYF
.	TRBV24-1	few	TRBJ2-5	TGTGCCACCGCCGCATGGGGGCAAGAGACCCAGTACTTC	CATAAWGQETQYF
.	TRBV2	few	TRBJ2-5	TGTGCCAGCAGTGTTACCGGCGGTGAAGAGACCCAGTACTTC	CASSVTGGEETQYF
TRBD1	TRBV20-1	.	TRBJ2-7	TGCAGTGCTAGGGGACAGGGTCGGCACGAGCAGTACTTC	CSARGQGRHEQYF
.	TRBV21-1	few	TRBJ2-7	TGTGCCAGCAGCAAAGGGGGGTATCTGGGTGGCTCCTACGAGCAGTACTTC	CASSKGGYLGGSYEQYF
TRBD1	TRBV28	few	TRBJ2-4	TGTGCCAGCAGTTTCCAGGGGGCTGAAAACATTCAGTACTTC	CASSFQGAENIQYF
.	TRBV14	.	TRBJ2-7	TGTGCCAGCAGTCGCGGTCGTTTGGGTTCGACCGAGCAGTACTTC	CASSRGRLGSTEQYF
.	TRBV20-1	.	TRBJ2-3	TGCAGTGCTAGTAGCAGCACAGATACGCAGTATTTT	CSASSSTDTQYF
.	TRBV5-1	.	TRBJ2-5	TGCGCCAGCAGCCCACAGGCAGGGCGGCAAGAGACCCAGTACTTC	CASSPQAGRQETQYF
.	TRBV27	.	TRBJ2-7	TGTGCCAGCAGTTTATCGGGACATCCGGGGGACGAGCAGTACTTC	CASSLSGHPGDEQYF
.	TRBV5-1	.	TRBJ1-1	TGCGCCAGCAAGAGGGATACTGAAGCTTTCTTT	CASKRDTEAFF
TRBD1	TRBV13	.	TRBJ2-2	TGTGCCAGCAGCTCAATAGCGGGACAGGGGGAGACCGGGGAGCTGTTTTTT	CASSSIAGQGETGELFF
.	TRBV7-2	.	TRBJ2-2	TGTGCCAGCAGCCCTCAACAGGGCTCCGGGGAGCTGTTTTTT	CASSPQQGSGELFF
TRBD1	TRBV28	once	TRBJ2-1	TGTGCCAGCACAGGGACAGGGGAGGACAATGAGCAGTTCTTC	CASTGTGEDNEQFF
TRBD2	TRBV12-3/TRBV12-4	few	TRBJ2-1	TGTGCCAGCAGTTTAGCAAAGACTAGCCATTACAATGAGCAGTTCTTC	CASSLAKTSHYNEQFF
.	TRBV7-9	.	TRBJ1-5	TGTGCCAGCAGCTTGGACAACAATCAGCCCCAGCATTTT	CASSLDNNQPQHF
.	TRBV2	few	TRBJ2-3	TGTGCCAGCACCCTCGTCAGAAATACAGATACGCAGTATTTT	CASTLVRNTDTQYF
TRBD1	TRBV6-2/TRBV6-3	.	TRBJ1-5	TGTGCCAGCAGTTCCGGACAGGCCAATCAGCCCCAGCATTTT	CASSSGQANQPQHF
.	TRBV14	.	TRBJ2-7	TGTGCCAGCAGCCAAGGGGACTGGTACAGCGAGCAGTACTTC	CASSQGDWYSEQYF
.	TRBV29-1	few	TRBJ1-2	TGCAGCGTCGCAGGCGGGGGGGGCTATGGCTACACCTTC	CSVAGGGGYGYTF
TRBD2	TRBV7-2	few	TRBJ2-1	TGTGCCAGCAGCCCACCCGGACTAGCGGGAGTATCCAATGAGCAGTTCTTC	CASSPPGLAGVSNEQFF
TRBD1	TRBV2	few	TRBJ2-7	TGTGCCAGCAGTTCCCACAGGGGCGAGCAGTACTTC	CASSSHRGEQYF
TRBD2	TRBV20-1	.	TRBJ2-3	TGCAGTGCCCCGATAGCGGGAGTCGCTGCAGATACGCAGTATTTT	CSAPIAGVAADTQYF
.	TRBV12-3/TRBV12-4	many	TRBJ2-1	TGTGCCAGCAGATCCGAGGGCCCACAGAATGAGCAGTTCTTC	CASRSEGPQNEQFF
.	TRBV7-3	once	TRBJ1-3	TGTGCCAGCAGCTCCGCAGCTGGAAACACCATATATTTT	CASSSAAGNTIYF
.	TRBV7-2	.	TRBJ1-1	TGTGCCAGCAGCTTGGGACACATGAACACTGAAGCTTTCTTT	CASSLGHMNTEAFF
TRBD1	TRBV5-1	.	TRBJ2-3	TGCGCCAGCAGCTTGGAGGGCGACAGGGACATGGATACGCAGTATTTT	CASSLEGDRDMDTQYF
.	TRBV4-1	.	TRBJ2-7	TGCGCCGGCAGCCAAAAAGGGGAGGTCGCCTACGAGCAGTACTTC	CAGSQKGEVAYEQYF
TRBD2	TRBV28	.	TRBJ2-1	TGTACCAGCCTGGCGGGGGTCTTGGCAGGGAGGGATGAGCAGTTCTTC	CTSLAGVLAGRDEQFF
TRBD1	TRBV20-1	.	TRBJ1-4	TGCAGTGCAAACAGGGGGAATGATGAAAAACTGTTTTTT	CSANRGNDEKLFF
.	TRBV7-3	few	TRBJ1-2	TGTGCCAGCAGCTTTTTCCGCATATCTGGCGAATTCTATGGCTACACCTTC	CASSFFRISGEFYGYTF
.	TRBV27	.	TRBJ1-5	TGTGCCAGCAGTTTATCGCGACCCGTAGAGGGTCAGCCCCAGCATTTT	CASSLSRPVEGQPQHF
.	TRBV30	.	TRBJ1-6	TGTGCCTGGAGTGGAGTGGCTCAATCACCCCTCCACTTT	CAWSGVAQSPLHF
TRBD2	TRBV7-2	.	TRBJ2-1	TGTGCCAGCAGCTTAGAAGGTAGCGGGCCTTACAATGAGCAGTTCTTC	CASSLEGSGPYNEQFF
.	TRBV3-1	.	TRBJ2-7	TGTGCCAGCAGCCACACTGGCGGCTCCTACGAGCAGTACTTC	CASSHTGGSYEQYF
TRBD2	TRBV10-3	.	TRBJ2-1	TGTGCCATCAACCGTTCCCCCGGGAGGAAAGGGGTCTACAATGAGCAGTTCTTC	CAINRSPGRKGVYNEQFF
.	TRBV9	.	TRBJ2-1	TGTGCCAGCAGCGTAGGGAACTCCCACAATGAGCAGTTCTTC	CASSVGNSHNEQFF
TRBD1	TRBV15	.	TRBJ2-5	TGTGCCACCAGCGGCACGACAGGGTTAGAGACCCAGTACTTC	CATSGTTGLETQYF
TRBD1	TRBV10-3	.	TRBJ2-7	TGTGCCATCAGGGGACAGTCCGAGCAGTACTTC	CAIRGQSEQYF